The 19 T cell receptor beta chains below were found in one sample sequenced in a study of CD8 T cells in ankylosing spondylitis. TCRdb passed the 5' RACE reads through MiXCR, listing each CDR3 protein once. The sample includes roughly 240,000 distinct CDR3 sequences, roughly 32% of them seen just once. Sequenced: blood, either unsorted or a sorted T cell fraction (not recorded which). The receptors derive from a male donor with ankylosing spondylitis or in good health (not recorded which).

CDR3 sequence (DNA): TGCGCCAGCAGCCAAGAGCGAAACACAGGGGTAGGGGAGACCCAGTACTTC. Translation gives CASSQERNTGVGETQYF. The chain is built from TRBV4-1 and TRBJ2-5, with 7 bases that match TRBD1. Trimming removed 0 bases from V and 5 bases from J; junction bases left unmatched: 12. The CDR3 sequence is 17 residues long. Germline lookup yields CDR1 MGHRA and CDR2 YSYEKL.

The table lists this clonotype with a few counts. The chain is built from TRBV20-1 and TRBJ1-6; possibly TRBD1 for D (5 bases). Looked up from germline, CDR1 is DFQATT and CDR2 is SNEGSKA (reference sequence). CDR3 length: 10 amino acids. V was cut by 6 bases and J by 10 bases, with 7 bases left in between. The CDR3 bases are TGCAGTGCGTACAGGTCACCCCTCCACTTT. Translated, it gives CSAYRSPLHF.

V gene TRBV10-3 combines with J gene TRBJ2-7; D ambiguous. The germline gives CDR1 ENHRY, CDR2 SYGVKD. The V and J ends lost 7 bases and 7 bases respectively, with 20 bases between them. The CDR3 runs to 14 residues. The CDR3 sequence: CAITKWGIGREQYF. CDR3 DNA sequence: TGTGCCATCACGAAGTGGGGTATCGGCCGGGAGCAGTACTTC.

This clonotype showed up just once. V and J are TRBV5-1 and TRBJ2-3; a possible D gene is TRBD2 (7 bases). Germline V CDR1 and CDR2: SGHRS, YFSETQ. The CDR3 is 14 amino acids. The V end was cut by 7 bases, the J end by 4 bases, with 16 bases between. The CDR3 bases are TGCGCCAGCGCGGCGGGGGCCCGCGCAGATACGCAGTATTTT. Translating gives CASAAGARADTQYF. The full variable domain, in which reference TRBV5-1 and TRBJ2-3 provide the parts outside the CDR3, is KAGVTQTPRYLIKTRGQQVTLSCSPISGHRSVSWYQQTPGQGLQFLFEYFSETQRNKGNFPGRFSGRQFSNSRSEMNVSTLELGDSALYLCASAAGARADTQYFGPGTRLTVL.

This chain links TRBV12-3 or TRBV12-4 with TRBJ2-3; weak D call: TRBD1 (5 bases). This CDR3 spans 14 amino acids. V lost 4 bases to trimming and J lost 2 bases, with 10 bases between them. The CDR3 reads CASSSQGITDTQYF. The CDR3 region has the DNA TGTGCCAGCAGTTCTCAGGGAATCACAGATACGCAGTATTTT.

This clonotype was counted only a few times. The CDR3 loop reads CASSLEEGIITDTQYF. The CDR3 nucleotides are TGCGCCAGCAGCTTGGAAGAGGGGATAATCACAGATACGCAGTATTTT. The rearrangement links TRBV5-1 to TRBJ2-3; D is tentatively TRBD1 or TRBD2 (5 bases each). V lost 0 bases to trimming and J lost 2 bases, with 13 bases between them. The CDR3 extends over 16 amino acids. Germline-derived CDR1 and CDR2 are SGHRS and YFSETQ.

The V gene is TRBV5-5, the J gene TRBJ1-4; no reliable D call. V was pared by 5 bases and J by 8 bases, with 22 bases between. Germline loops: CDR1 SGHKS, CDR2 YYEKEE (reference sequence). CDR3 size: 16 residues. CDR3 amino acids: CASSTSDRAASEKLFF. CDR3 bases: TGTGCCAGCAGTACCAGCGACCGGGCTGCCTCCGAAAAACTGTTTTTT.

The J gene is TRBJ2-5, the V gene TRBV5-4; tentatively, D is TRBD1 (5 bases). Germline-derived CDR1 and CDR2 are SGHNT and YYREEE (reference sequence). The V end lost 0 bases, the J end lost 6 bases, and 12 bases lay between the germline ends. There are 14 residues in the CDR3. The CDR3 sequence: CASSLDRGIKTQYF. The CDR3 bases are TGTGCCAGCAGCTTGGATAGGGGTATAAAGACCCAGTACTTC. Full variable domain (missing parts from reference TRBV5-4 and TRBJ2-5): ETGVTQSPTHLIKTRGQQVTLRCSSQSGHNTVSWYQQALGQGPQFIFQYYREEENGRGNFPPRFSGLQFPNYSSELNVNALELDDSALYLCASSLDRGIKTQYFGPGTRLLVL.

As regards this clonotype: The CDR3 ends on some other residue instead of the conserved phenylalanine or tryptophan, so this is likely a read error. The gene calls are TRBV20-1 and TRBJ1-2, with 8 nucleotides matching TRBD1. V dropped 6 bases and J dropped 4; count of bases not matched to a gene: 4. CDR1 is DFQATT and CDR2 is SNEGSKA in the germline V gene (reference sequence). The CDR3 runs 12 residues. CDR3 loop: CSAPGQGYGYTL. The CDR3 region has the DNA TGCAGTGCCCCTGGACAGGGCTATGGCTACACCCTC.

This chain uses TRBV3-1 with TRBJ1-2; the D is unclear. The V and J ends lost 4 bases and 2 bases respectively, with 14 bases between them. The CDR3 consists of 15 residues. Germline CDR1 LGHDT, CDR2 YNNKEL (reference sequence). Written as DNA, the CDR3 is TGTGCCAGCAGCCCACCGACCCAAAAGAACTATGGCTACACCTTC. It specifies CASSPPTQKNYGYTF.

This clonotype was counted a few times. The rearrangement links TRBV15 to TRBJ2-3; the match to TRBD2 covers 7 bases. This CDR3 is built from 17 residues. Germline V CDR1 and CDR2: LNHNV, YYDKDF (reference sequence). The ends lost 0 bases at V and 1 base at J; junction bases unmatched: 7. The CDR3 protein is CATSRDLPSGGTDTQYF. In DNA form, the CDR3 reads TGTGCCACCAGCAGAGATCTGCCCAGCGGGGGCACAGATACGCAGTATTTT.

This clonotype was counted a few times. The rearrangement joins TRBV12-3 or TRBV12-4 to TRBJ2-3; 11 bases agree with TRBD1. V lost 7 bases, J lost 4 bases, and 4 bases stayed unmatched. This CDR3 is 14 amino acids long. CDR3 protein: CASTSGQGADTQYF. DNA of the CDR3: TGTGCCAGCACCTCGGGACAGGGGGCAGATACGCAGTATTTT.

This sequence joins TRBV11-1 and TRBJ2-1, with a tentative D call TRBD1 (6 bases). The V end lost 5 bases, the J end lost 5 bases, and 16 bases lay between the germline ends. Germline V gene data show CDR1 as SGHAT and CDR2 as FQDESV (reference sequence). The CDR3 is 15 amino acids. The CDR3 DNA follows: TGTGCCAGCAGCCCCGACAGGCCTTGGAACAATGAGCAGTTCTTC. Encoded protein: CASSPDRPWNNEQFF.

Here the CDR3 reads CSARPDRGNEKLFF. CDR3 nucleotides: TGCAGTGCTAGACCGGACAGGGGGAATGAAAAACTGTTTTTT. The chain is built from TRBV20-1 and TRBJ1-4; TRBD1 matches 10 bases. J lost 5 bases, V lost 2 bases, and 2 bases had no gene match. CDR3 length: 14 amino acids. Germline CDR1 is DFQATT and CDR2 is SNEGSKA (reference sequence).

This chain uses TRBV5-6 with TRBJ2-7; possibly TRBD1 for D (5 bases). The CDR3 runs to 15 residues. V lost 0 bases and J lost 2, with 12 bases in between. The V gene's germline CDR1 is SGHDT and CDR2 YYEEEE. CDR3 region: CASSLASLRAYEQYF. CDR3 coding DNA: TGTGCCAGCAGCTTGGCCTCCCTCAGGGCCTACGAGCAGTACTTC.

V usage is TRBV29-1 and J usage is TRBJ2-7; the D gene could be TRBD1 or TRBD2 (7 bases each). The CDR3 length is 13 residues. The V end was cut by 4 bases, the J end by 4 bases, with 14 bases between. The V gene's germline CDR1 is SQVTM and CDR2 ANQGSEA. The CDR3 DNA reads as TGCAGCGTTGGGGGGGGACAGCCTTACGAGCAGTACTTC. It is translated as CSVGGGQPYEQYF.

The V call is TRBV12-3 or TRBV12-4, the J call TRBJ2-2; tentatively, D is TRBD2 (7 bases). V lost 1 base, J lost 0 bases, and 12 bases lay in between. The CDR3 is 17 residues long. CDR3 residues: CASSLGGGGANTGELFF. As DNA, the CDR3 is TGTGCCAGCAGTTTAGGGGGGGGCGGGGCGAACACCGGGGAGCTGTTTTTT.

Many counts were recorded for this clonotype. The J gene is TRBJ2-3, the V gene TRBV6-4; 11 bases fit TRBD2. Germline values: CDR1 MRHNA, CDR2 SNTAGT. V lost 5 bases and J lost 3; bases outside the gene matches: 4. The CDR3 extends over 15 amino acids. The DNA for the CDR3 is TGTGCCAGCAGTCCCTCTAGCGGGGGGACAGATACGCAGTATTTT. Translated, it gives CASSPSSGGTDTQYF.

The chain combines TRBV2 with TRBJ2-1; TRBD2 agrees at 8 bases. After removal of 8 bases from V and 10 bases from J, the junction contained 16 bases not matched to a gene. The V gene's germline CDR1 is SNHLY and CDR2 FYNNEI. The CDR3 has 15 amino acids. The CDR3 DNA follows: TGTGCCAGCCATTTTTGGCTAGCGGGCTCGGGGGAGCAGTTCTTC. Protein: CASHFWLAGSGEQFF.